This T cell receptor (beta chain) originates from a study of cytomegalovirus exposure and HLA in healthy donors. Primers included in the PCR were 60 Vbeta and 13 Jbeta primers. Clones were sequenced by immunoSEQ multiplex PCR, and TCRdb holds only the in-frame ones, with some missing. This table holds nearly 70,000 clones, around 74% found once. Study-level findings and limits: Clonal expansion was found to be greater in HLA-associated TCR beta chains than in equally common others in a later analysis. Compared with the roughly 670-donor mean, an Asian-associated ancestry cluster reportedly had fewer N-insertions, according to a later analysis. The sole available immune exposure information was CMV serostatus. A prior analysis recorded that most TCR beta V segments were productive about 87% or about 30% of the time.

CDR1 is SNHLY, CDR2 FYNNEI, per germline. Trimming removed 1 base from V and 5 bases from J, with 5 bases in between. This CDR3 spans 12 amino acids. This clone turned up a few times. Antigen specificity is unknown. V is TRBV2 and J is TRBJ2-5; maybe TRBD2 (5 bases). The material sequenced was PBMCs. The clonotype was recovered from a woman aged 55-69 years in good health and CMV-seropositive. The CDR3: CASSEGGETQYF. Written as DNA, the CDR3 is TGTGCCAGCAGTGAAGGCGGGGAGACCCAGTACTTC.